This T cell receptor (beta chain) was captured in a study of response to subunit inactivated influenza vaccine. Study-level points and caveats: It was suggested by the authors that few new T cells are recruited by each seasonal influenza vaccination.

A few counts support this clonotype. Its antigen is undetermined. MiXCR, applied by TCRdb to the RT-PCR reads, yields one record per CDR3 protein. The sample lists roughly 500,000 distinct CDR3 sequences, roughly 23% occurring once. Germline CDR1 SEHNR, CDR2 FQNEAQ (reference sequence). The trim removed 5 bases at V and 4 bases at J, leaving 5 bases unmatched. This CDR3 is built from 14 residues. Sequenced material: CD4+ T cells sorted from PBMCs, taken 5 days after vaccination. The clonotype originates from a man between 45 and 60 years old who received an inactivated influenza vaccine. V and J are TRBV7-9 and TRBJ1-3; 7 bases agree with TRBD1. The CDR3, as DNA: TGTGCCAGCAGCCTGGGACAGATCGGAAACACCATATATTTT. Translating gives CASSLGQIGNTIYF.